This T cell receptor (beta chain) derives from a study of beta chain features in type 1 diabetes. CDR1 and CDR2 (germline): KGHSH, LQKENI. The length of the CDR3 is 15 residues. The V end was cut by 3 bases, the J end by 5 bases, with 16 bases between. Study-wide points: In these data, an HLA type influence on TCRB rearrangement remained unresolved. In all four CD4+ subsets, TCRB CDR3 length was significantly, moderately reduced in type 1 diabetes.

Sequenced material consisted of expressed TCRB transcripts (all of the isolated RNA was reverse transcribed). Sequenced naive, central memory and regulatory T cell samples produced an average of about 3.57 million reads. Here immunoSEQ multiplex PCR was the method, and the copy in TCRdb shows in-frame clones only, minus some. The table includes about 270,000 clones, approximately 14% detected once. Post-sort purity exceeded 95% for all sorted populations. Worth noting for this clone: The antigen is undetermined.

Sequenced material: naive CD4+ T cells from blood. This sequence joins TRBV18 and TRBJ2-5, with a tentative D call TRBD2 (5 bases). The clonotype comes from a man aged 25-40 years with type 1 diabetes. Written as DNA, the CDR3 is TGTGCCAGCTCACCCTCGGAGGTTGGCGGGGAGACCCAGTACTTC. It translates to CASSPSEVGGETQYF.